Listed below are T cell receptor beta chains from one sample, sequenced in a study of blood T cell repertoires in COVID-19. Using immunoSEQ multiplex PCR, the repertoire was profiled, and TCRdb retains in-frame clones only, with some absent. The sample records 50,000 to 60,000 clones, under 85% being singletons. Material: peripheral blood. Receptors were obtained from a man between 40 and 49 years old with acute or convalescent COVID-19. Each CDR3 is given with its conserved first and last residue. A D gene is named only where the DNA matches it firmly. For some rows the clone size is stated as once, few or many, or as a class when expanded; others skip it.

.	TRBD1	TRBV29-1	TRBJ1-1	13	TGCAGCGGTAGAAACAGGGGCAACACTGAAGCTTTCTTT	CSGRNRGNTEAFF
medium-sized	TRBD1	TRBV7-9	TRBJ1-6	14	TGTGCCAGCAGCTTAGGACAGGGTTATTCACCCCTCCACTTT	CASSLGQGYSPLHF
.	TRBD1	TRBV12-5	TRBJ1-1	13	TGTGCTAGTGCTCGACAGGGGAACACTGAAGCTTTCTTT	CASARQGNTEAFF
.	TRBD1	TRBV5-1	TRBJ1-1	16	TGCGCCAGCAGCTTGGCCTTGGGACAGGGTGGCACTGAAGCTTTCTTT	CASSLALGQGGTEAFF
.	TRBD2	TRBV7-2	TRBJ2-3	14	TGTGCCAGCAGCTGGGGGGGATTCACAGATACGCAGTATTTT	CASSWGGFTDTQYF
.	.	TRBV7-6	TRBJ2-1	12	TGTGCCAGCAGCTTAGAAGGGACAATTCAGTTCTTC	CASSLEGTIQFF
.	TRBD1	TRBV6-1	TRBJ1-5	16	TGTGCCAGCAGTGCGGGACAGGGTACGGGCAATCAGCCCCAGCATTTT	CASSAGQGTGNQPQHF
.	.	TRBV5-1	TRBJ1-1	12	TGCGCCAGCAGCTTGGCCGTCGGTGAAGCTTTCTTT	CASSLAVGEAFF
few	.	TRBV2	TRBJ1-2	13	TGTGCCAGCAAGGGGCCGAACGACTATGGCTACACCTTC	CASKGPNDYGYTF
few	.	TRBV4-1	TRBJ2-5	16	TGCGCCAGCAGCCAAGATAAGTTTAGGGGGACGGAGACCCAGTACTTC	CASSQDKFRGTETQYF
.	TRBD1	TRBV4-1	TRBJ2-4	16	TGCGCCAGCAGCCCCGGACAGGGGGTAGCCAAAAACATTCAGTACTTC	CASSPGQGVAKNIQYF
once	TRBD2	TRBV2	TRBJ2-2	16	TGTGCCAGCAGTCTCTTAAGCGGGAGGGGGACCGGGGAGCTGTTTTTT	CASSLLSGRGTGELFF
.	.	TRBV11-2	TRBJ1-1	13	TGTGCCAGCAGCTTAGAGGGGGGCACTGAAGCTTTCTTT	CASSLEGGTEAFF
few	.	TRBV7-8	TRBJ1-2	16	TGTGCCAGCAGCTCCATCCAGACAGGCGGACTGAGGGGCTACACCTTC	CASSSIQTGGLRGYTF
.	TRBD1	TRBV10-3	TRBJ1-5	14	TGTGCCATCAGCTCCGGACAGGGGAATCAGCCCCAGCATTTT	CAISSGQGNQPQHF
.	.	TRBV11-2	TRBJ2-1	12	TGTGCCAGCAGCTTAGGAATCGGGGAGCAGTTCTTC	CASSLGIGEQFF
.	.	TRBV27	TRBJ1-1	13	TGTGCCAGCAGTTTCGGGGTCGGGACTGAAGCTTTCTTT	CASSFGVGTEAFF
many	.	TRBV12-1	TRBJ1-6	15	TGTGCCAGCAGCTTTCCCGGGACAGGGAATTCACCCCTCCACTTT	CASSFPGTGNSPLHF
.	.	TRBV28	TRBJ1-1	15	TGTGCCAGCAGTTTCGGAACCAGGGTAGGCACTGAAGCTTTCTTT	CASSFGTRVGTEAFF
.	.	TRBV6-5	TRBJ2-1	15	TGTGCCAGCAGTTACGATGGCGGGCTGAACAATGAGCAGTTCTTC	CASSYDGGLNNEQFF
.	TRBD1	TRBV27	TRBJ1-1	17	TGTGCCAGCAGGAGAAAGGGACAGCTGAGCATGAACACTGAAGCTTTCTTT	CASRRKGQLSMNTEAFF
medium-sized	.	TRBV7-9	TRBJ1-3	18	TGTGCCAGCAGCTTAGGGGGGCTGGGACGGCGCTCTGGAAACACCATATATTTT	CASSLGGLGRRSGNTIYF
.	.	TRBV19	TRBJ1-3	14	TGTGCCAGTTCGACCGGGGGATCTGGAAACACCATATATTTT	CASSTGGSGNTIYF
.	TRBD2	TRBV6-5	TRBJ2-3	14	TGTGCCAGCGGGCCCACTAGCGGGACAGATACGCAGTATTTT	CASGPTSGTDTQYF
few	.	TRBV11-2	TRBJ1-4	14	TGTGCCAGCAGCTTGGATAGCACCCGGGGAAAACTGTTTTTT	CASSLDSTRGKLFF
.	TRBD1	TRBV6-6	TRBJ2-1	12	TGTGCCAGCAGTTTCCAGACAGGGGTCGAGTTCTTC	CASSFQTGVEFF
.	TRBD1	TRBV2	TRBJ1-1	14	TGTGCCAGCACCCGGACAGGGGGCCGTACTGAAGCTTTCTTT	CASTRTGGRTEAFF
.	.	TRBV5-1	TRBJ2-3	15	TGCGCCAGCAGCTTTGGGGGGTCGTCCACAGATACGCAGTATTTT	CASSFGGSSTDTQYF
.	.	TRBV19	TRBJ1-1	15	TGTGCCAGTAGAGGGGGTTGGGGTCGGAGCACTGAAGCTTTCTTT	CASRGGWGRSTEAFF
.	.	TRBV5-6	TRBJ1-5	13	TGTGCCAGCAGCTCGGACACCGATCGGCCCCAGCATTTT	CASSSDTDRPQHF
.	TRBD2	TRBV12-5	TRBJ2-3	16	TGTGCTAGTGGTTCCCGACTAGCGGGGGGGGTAAATACGCAGTATTTT	CASGSRLAGGVNTQYF
.	.	TRBV7-9	TRBJ2-1	12	TGTGCCAGCACCCCGCGGGACAATGAGCAGTTCTTC	CASTPRDNEQFF
once	.	TRBV13	TRBJ2-5	14	TGTGCCAGCAGCTCATCGCGGGACGGGGAGACCCAGTACTTC	CASSSSRDGETQYF
.	TRBD1	TRBV5-1	TRBJ2-7	13	TGCGCCAGCAGCTCACAGGGGGCGGGCGAGCAGTACTTC	CASSSQGAGEQYF
.	TRBD1	TRBV28	TRBJ1-1	14	TGTGCCAGCAGGGCCGGGACAGGTTACCCTGAAGCTTTCTTT	CASRAGTGYPEAFF
.	.	TRBV10-3	TRBJ1-5	14	TGTGCCATCAGTGTTTCAGGGGACAATCAGCCCCAGCATTTT	CAISVSGDNQPQHF
.	.	TRBV2	TRBJ2-5	11	TGTGCCAGCAGTGAAGGCAGGGCCCTGTACTTC	CASSEGRALYF
.	.	TRBV19	TRBJ1-5	16	TGTGCCAGTAGTATAGCGTGGGGGCAGGTCAGGCAGCCCCAGCATTTT	CASSIAWGQVRQPQHF
few	.	TRBV3-1/TRBV3-2	TRBJ2-2	15	TGTGCCAGCAGCCAAGATTCAGGGCTCGGCGGGGAGCTGTTTTTT	CASSQDSGLGGELFF
.	.	TRBV21-1	TRBJ1-6	15	TGTGCCAGCAGCAAAATAAAGGGAGATAATTCACCCCTCCACTTT	CASSKIKGDNSPLHF